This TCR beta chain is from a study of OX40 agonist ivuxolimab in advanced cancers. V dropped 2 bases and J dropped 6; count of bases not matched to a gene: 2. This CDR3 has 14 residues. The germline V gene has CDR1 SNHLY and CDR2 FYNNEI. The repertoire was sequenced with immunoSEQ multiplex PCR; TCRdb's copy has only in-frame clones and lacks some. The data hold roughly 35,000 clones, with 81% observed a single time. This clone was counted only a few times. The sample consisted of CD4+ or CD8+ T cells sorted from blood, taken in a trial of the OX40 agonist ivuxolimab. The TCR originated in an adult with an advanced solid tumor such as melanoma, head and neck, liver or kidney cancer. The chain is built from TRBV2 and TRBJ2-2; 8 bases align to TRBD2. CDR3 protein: CASSESGSAGELFF. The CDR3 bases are TGTGCCAGCAGTGAAAGCGGGAGCGCCGGGGAGCTGTTTTTT.